This record concerns one TCR beta chain sequence. The antigen remains undetermined. Primed by a sample-barcoded 5' primer and a J-beta primer mix, a second PCR proceeded for 7 to 11 cycles. Carrying 12 random nucleotides, a template-switch adaptor labeled each individual cDNA molecule. TCRdb passed the 5' RACE reads through MiXCR, listing each CDR3 protein once. In the table there are roughly 800,000 distinct CDR3 sequences, over 45% of which are singletons. The data derive from a study of blood T cells in healthy people across ages. Study at large: Roughly one uniquely barcoded beta molecule per two T cells was captured. General study points: Diversity figures based on one million T cells were deemed too low. Observed TCR beta diversity per million T cells went down as age went up. This fall followed a roughly linear course with age.

V dropped 6 bases and J dropped 0; count of bases not matched to a gene: 8. Germline V gene data show CDR1 as SNHLY and CDR2 as FYNNEI. The CDR3 totals 16 residues. The sequence derives from a man younger than 40 in good health. The chain couples TRBV2 to TRBJ1-1; TRBD1 agrees at 9 bases. Specimen: blood. CDR3 in amino acids: CASSSGTGIMNTEAFF. CDR3 coding DNA: TGTGCCAGCAGCTCCGGGACAGGGATTATGAACACTGAAGCTTTCTTT. Together with reference TRBV2 and TRBJ1-1, the CDR3 gives the full variable domain: EPEVTQTPSHQVTQMGQEVILRCVPISNHLYFYWYRQILGQKVEFLVSFYNNEISEKSEIFDDQFSVERPDGSNFTLKIRSTKLEDSAMYFCASSSGTGIMNTEAFFGQGTRLTVV.